These 22 T cell receptor beta chains were sequenced from one sample in a study of CD8 T cells in ankylosing spondylitis. Study-wide results and caveats: Blood from ankylosing spondylitis patients appeared to carry a characteristic eight-variant TCR beta motif.

TCRdb reprocessed the 5' RACE reads via MiXCR and lists one record per CDR3 protein. The table has 700,000 to 850,000 distinct CDR3 sequences, around 11% seen once; the top ten hold 0.51%. For these receptors, no antigen is known. The specimen was blood, either unsorted or a sorted T cell fraction (not recorded which). These receptors were taken from a male donor with ankylosing spondylitis.

A few counts support this clonotype. The V call is TRBV4-3, the J call TRBJ2-1; D remains ambiguous. Trimming removed 0 bases at V and 7 bases at J, with 10 bases between. Germline values: CDR1 LGHNA, CDR2 YSLEER. CDR3 length: 14 amino acids. The CDR3: CASSQDSRWNEQFF. Written as DNA, the CDR3 is TGCGCCAGCAGCCAAGATTCGCGGTGGAATGAGCAGTTCTTC.

V gene TRBV20-1 combines with J gene TRBJ2-1; D uncertain. Germline lookup yields CDR1 DFQATT and CDR2 SNEGSKA (reference sequence). The CDR3 has 13 amino acids. The CDR3 here is CRVGSWTYNEQFF. The CDR3 coding sequence is TGCAGGGTGGGCTCTTGGACCTACAATGAGCAGTTCTTC.

This clonotype has more than one count but fewer than ten. The chain has TRBV18 and TRBJ2-7; 11 nucleotides agree with TRBD1. The CDR3 contains 17 residues. Trimming at V came to 2 bases and at J to 4 bases, leaving 10 bases not matched to a gene. Looked up from germline, CDR1 is KGHSH and CDR2 is LQKENI. The CDR3 sequence is CASSPAGQGAKDYEQYF. In DNA, the CDR3 is TGTGCCAGCTCACCAGCAGGACAGGGGGCGAAAGATTACGAGCAGTACTTC.

This clonotype was seen at least ten times. The chain has TRBV29-1 and TRBJ2-7, with 7 bases fitting TRBD1. Germline CDR1 and CDR2: SQVTM and ANQGSEA. The J segment lost 3 bases and the V segment lost 3 bases, leaving 5 bases of the junction unmatched. CDR3 length: 13 amino acids. CDR3 region: CSVEGDRDYEQYF. The DNA of the CDR3 is TGCAGCGTTGAGGGCGACAGGGACTACGAGCAGTACTTC.

Many counts were recorded for this clonotype. The V call is TRBV29-1, the J call TRBJ2-1; no clear D. CDR1 and CDR2 from the germline V gene are SQVTM and ANQGSEA. The CDR3 runs to 12 residues. V was shortened by 1 base and J by 4 bases, with 5 bases between the two germline ends. CDR3 in DNA: TGCAGCGTTGAAGCACAGTACAATGAGCAGTTCTTC. This encodes CSVEAQYNEQFF.

This clonotype has only a few counts. J is TRBJ2-6 and V is TRBV24-1; D gene ambiguous. This CDR3 is built from 16 residues. Per germline, CDR1 KGHDR and CDR2 SFDVKD. V was clipped by 4 bases and J by 2 bases, with 11 bases between them. The DNA of the CDR3 is TGTGCCACCAGTGACAACGATTGGACTGGGGCCAACGTCCTGACTTTC. Its protein product is CATSDNDWTGANVLTF.

This clonotype came up many times. In DNA, the CDR3 is TGCAGCGTTCTTACTTGGAGCTCCTACAATGAGCAGTTCTTC. Encoded protein: CSVLTWSSYNEQFF. The chain carries TRBV29-1 and TRBJ2-1; no clear D. Germline values: CDR1 SQVTM, CDR2 ANQGSEA. The CDR3 length is 14 residues. Trimming stripped 5 bases from V and 0 bases from J, with 11 bases between.

In its sample, this clonotype was seen a few times. This chain connects TRBV5-6 to TRBJ2-1; D is perhaps TRBD2 (5 bases). Trimming left V 3 bases short and J 0 bases short, with 10 bases between. Per the germline V gene, CDR1 is SGHDT and CDR2 is YYEEEE. The CDR3 has 15 amino acids. This chain's CDR3 is CASSSVAYSYNEQFF. The CDR3 DNA is TGTGCCAGCAGCTCCGTAGCGTACTCCTACAATGAGCAGTTCTTC. The variable domain in full, completed from reference TRBV5-6 and TRBJ2-1, reads DAGVTQSPTHLIKTRGQQVTLRCSPKSGHDTVSWYQQALGQGPQFIFQYYEEEERQRGNFPDRFSGHQFPNYSSELNVNALLLGDSALYLCASSSVAYSYNEQFFGPGTRLTVL.

At least ten counts were recorded for this clonotype. This chain links TRBV20-1 with TRBJ1-1; 8 nucleotides align to TRBD1. With 6 bases clipped from V and 0 bases from J, the junction kept 6 bases outside the gene matches. CDR3 length equals 14 residues. Germline values: CDR1 DFQATT, CDR2 SNEGSKA (reference sequence). The CDR3 DNA reads as TGCAGTGCCAACCGACAGGGGATGAACACTGAAGCTTTCTTT. It specifies CSANRQGMNTEAFF.

This clonotype was recorded at least ten times. The chain joins TRBV20-1 to TRBJ1-5, with TRBD1 as a possible D gene (5 bases). This CDR3 has 13 residues. Germline CDR1 is DFQATT and CDR2 is SNEGSKA (reference sequence). V was trimmed by 5 bases and J by 0 bases, leaving 8 bases between them. Here the CDR3 reads CSAGGPSNQPQHF. CDR3 nucleotide sequence: TGCAGTGCTGGGGGTCCTAGCAATCAGCCCCAGCATTTT.

This clonotype turned up a few times. The chain has TRBV5-1 and TRBJ2-2; no definite D call. The CDR3 has 14 amino acids. Germline loops: CDR1 SGHRS, CDR2 YFSETQ. V was pared by 3 bases and J by 5 bases, with 11 bases between. This CDR3 is CASSSTSSTGELFF. As DNA, the CDR3 is TGCGCCAGCAGCTCTACAAGTAGTACCGGGGAGCTGTTTTTT.

The rearrangement joins TRBV6-2 or TRBV6-3 to TRBJ2-1, with TRBD2 matching 10 bases. The CDR3 spans 17 residues. V trimming: 2 bases; J trimming: 1 base; junction bases outside the gene matches: 5. The V gene's germline CDR1 is MNHEY and CDR2 SVGEGT. The chain's CDR3 is CASSYRGLALSYNEQFF. The CDR3 DNA is TGTGCCAGCAGTTACAGGGGACTAGCGCTTTCCTACAATGAGCAGTTCTTC.

V usage is TRBV6-4 and J usage is TRBJ1-1, with D possibly being TRBD1 (5 bases). Trimming removed 5 bases from V and 1 base from J, with 14 bases in between. The CDR3 spans 15 residues. Germline CDR1 reads MRHNA; CDR2 reads SNTAGT. The CDR3 sequence is CASSPPTAANTEAFF. The CDR3 DNA follows: TGTGCCAGCAGTCCCCCGACAGCTGCGAACACTGAAGCTTTCTTT.

The chain employs TRBV20-1 and TRBJ2-2; tentative D call: TRBD1 (6 bases). With 6 bases removed from V and 3 bases from J, the gap between germline ends came to 11 bases. The germline V gene has CDR1 DFQATT and CDR2 SNEGSKA (reference sequence). The CDR3 extends over 13 amino acids. The CDR3 is CSATGHYTGELFF. The CDR3 DNA sequence: TGCAGTGCGACGGGACACTACACCGGGGAGCTGTTTTTT.

V usage is TRBV15 and J usage is TRBJ2-6; 11 bases map to TRBD1. The V segment lost 9 bases and the J segment 0 bases; nucleotides outside the gene matches: 4. From germline, CDR1 is LNHNV and CDR2 YYDKDF (reference sequence). CDR3 length: 16 amino acids. CDR3 nucleotides: TGTGCCACTGGGGACAGGGGGGACTCTGGGGCCAACGTCCTGACTTTC. Translation: CATGDRGDSGANVLTF.

V usage is TRBV6-5 and J usage is TRBJ1-4; tentative D call: TRBD1 (5 bases). The germline gives CDR1 MNHEY, CDR2 SVGAGI. Trimming took off 0 bases at V and 5 bases at J, with 10 bases between the two ends. The CDR3 totals 15 residues. CDR3 nucleotide sequence: TGTGCCAGCAGTTACTCGGGACCGAGGAATGAAAAACTGTTTTTT. As protein: CASSYSGPRNEKLFF.

This clonotype was seen at least ten times. The chain employs TRBV20-1 and TRBJ1-6; no definite D call. Trimming shortened V by 3 bases and J by 0 bases, and 6 bases separated the two germline ends. The CDR3 extends over 14 amino acids. CDR1 is DFQATT, CDR2 SNEGSKA, per germline (reference sequence). CDR3 sequence (DNA): TGCAGTGCTAGGGGGAGCTCCTATAATTCACCCCTCCACTTT. It translates to CSARGSSYNSPLHF.

The chain recombines TRBV27 with TRBJ1-5, with D perhaps TRBD1 (6 bases). The germline V and J ends were trimmed by 6 bases and 3 bases, with 9 bases remaining between them. Germline CDR1 MNHEY, CDR2 SMNVEV (reference sequence). This CDR3 has 13 amino acids. Here the CDR3 reads CASRRQANQPQHF. CDR3 nucleotide sequence: TGTGCCAGCAGAAGACAGGCCAATCAGCCCCAGCATTTT.

The V call is TRBV5-1, the J call TRBJ2-1; 9 nucleotides line up with TRBD2. Germline-derived CDR1 and CDR2 are SGHRS and YFSETQ. The V and J ends lost 5 bases and 10 bases, in that order; junction bases with no gene match: 10. The CDR3 sequence is 14 residues long. The CDR3 nucleotides read TGCGCCAGCAGGCGGGCGGGAGGGCCTGAAGAGCAGTTCTTC. It yields the protein CASRRAGGPEEQFF.

This clonotype showed up just a few times. The V gene is TRBV20-1, the J gene TRBJ2-5; no firm D call. CDR1 DFQATT and CDR2 SNEGSKA come from the germline V gene (reference sequence). This CDR3 contains 14 residues. The V gene lost 5 bases and the J gene lost 1 base, with 14 bases spanning the gap. The CDR3 nucleotides are TGCAGTGCTCCCGAAGTGGGCGGCCAAGAGACCCAGTACTTC. Translating gives CSAPEVGGQETQYF.

A few counts support this clonotype. The rearrangement links TRBV6-1 to TRBJ2-7; TRBD1 agrees at 10 bases. With 2 bases clipped from V and 2 bases from J, the junction kept 3 bases outside the gene matches. Germline CDR1 and CDR2: MNHNS and SASEGT. CDR3 length: 15 residues. This chain's CDR3 is CASSERDRGPYEQYF. The CDR3 DNA sequence: TGTGCCAGCAGTGAAAGGGACAGGGGTCCCTACGAGCAGTACTTC.

This clonotype was detected only a few times. The chain joins TRBV7-2 to TRBJ2-7; D call uncertain. The CDR3 is 15 residues long. V lost 0 bases, J lost 1 base, and 10 bases lay in between. The V gene's germline CDR1 is SGHTA and CDR2 FQGNSA. CDR3 sequence (DNA): TGTGCCAGCAGCTTAGCTGGCCAGGCATCCTACGAGCAGTACTTC. This codes for CASSLAGQASYEQYF.